Listed below are T cell receptor beta chains from one sample, sequenced in a study of shared clonotypes between healthy human individuals. The assay was immunoSEQ multiplex PCR, and TCRdb's table has in-frame clones only and misses some. This sample has 330,000 or so clones, with less than 85% found just once. Sequenced sample: memory CD4+ T cells sorted from blood. All receptors derive from a man aged 25 to 40 in good health. CDR3s include the opening cysteine and the closing phenylalanine or tryptophan. The D gene is left open where the match is weak. Part of the rows lack a size; the others show once, few, many or a class for expanded clones.

D gene	clone size	CDR3 length	V gene	J gene	CDR3 DNA	CDR3 protein
TRBD1	NA	15	TRBV28	TRBJ1-5	TGTGCCAGCAGCCACGGGGGACAGTCAAATCAGCCCCAGCATTTT	CASSHGGQSNQPQHF
NA	once	16	TRBV6-6	TRBJ1-1	TGTGCCAGCAGACACGATAGAACAGGGCTGAACACTGAAGCTTTCTTT	CASRHDRTGLNTEAFF
NA	NA	14	TRBV30	TRBJ1-5	TGTGCCTGGACTCCCCGGGGGAAGGACCGTCTCCAGCATTTT	CAWTPRGKDRLQHF
NA	NA	11	TRBV30	TRBJ2-1	TGTGCCTGGGCCCCCGGGAATGAGCAGTTCTTC	CAWAPGNEQFF
NA	NA	13	TRBV5-5	TRBJ2-5	TGTGCCAGCAGCTTAGCCAGGGAAGAGACCCAGTACTTC	CASSLAREETQYF
NA	once	12	TRBV9	TRBJ2-1	TGTGCCAGCAGCGTAGGTGTATATGAGCAGTTCTTC	CASSVGVYEQFF
TRBD1	NA	14	TRBV2	TRBJ2-2	TGTGCCAGCAGGGGGACAGTTAACACCGGGGAGCTGTTTTTT	CASRGTVNTGELFF
NA	NA	15	TRBV11-2	TRBJ2-1	TGTGCCGGCAGGCCTCTAGCGCTTTTATACAATGAGCAGTTCTTC	CAGRPLALLYNEQFF
NA	few	14	TRBV15	TRBJ2-7	TGTGCCACCAGCAGAGATCCCAGGGGCCACGAGCAGTACTTC	CATSRDPRGHEQYF
NA	once	11	TRBV20-1	TRBJ1-4	TGCAGTGCTAGAGACGGGGAAAAACTGTTTTTT	CSARDGEKLFF
NA	NA	14	TRBV2	TRBJ1-3	TGTGCCAGCAGTGCACAGCTTACTGGAAACACCATATATTTT	CASSAQLTGNTIYF
NA	NA	11	TRBV30	TRBJ2-5	TGTGCCTGGAGTCTACAAGAGACCCAGTACTTC	CAWSLQETQYF
NA	NA	17	TRBV5-1	TRBJ1-2	TGCGCCAGCAGCTTGGGGGAGGGGCCGAAAGCTAACTATGGCTACACCTTC	CASSLGEGPKANYGYTF
TRBD2	NA	14	TRBV18	TRBJ2-1	TGTGCCAGCTCACCACCGAGGACTAGCGATGAGCAGTTCTTC	CASSPPRTSDEQFF
TRBD2	NA	14	TRBV6-6	TRBJ2-3	TGTGCCAGCAGTGCTACTAGCGTCGCAGATACGCAGTATTTT	CASSATSVADTQYF
NA	NA	15	TRBV2	TRBJ2-4	TGTGCCAGCAGTGATCCCGGGCTAGCCAAAAACATTCAGTACTTC	CASSDPGLAKNIQYF
TRBD2	few	13	TRBV5-5	TRBJ2-5	TGTGCCAGCAAGGGACTAGCGGAAGAGACCCAGTACTTC	CASKGLAEETQYF
NA	NA	14	TRBV2	TRBJ2-5	TGTGCCAGCAGTCAGACTAGAGGACAAGAGACCCAGTACTTC	CASSQTRGQETQYF
TRBD2	few	16	TRBV27	TRBJ2-5	TGTGCCAGCAGTTTAAATGGTGGGAGGGCCGGAGAGACCCAGTACTTC	CASSLNGGRAGETQYF
TRBD1	NA	14	TRBV5-4	TRBJ2-3	TGTGCCAGCAGCTGGGGACAGGGCACAGATACGCAGTATTTT	CASSWGQGTDTQYF
NA	NA	17	TRBV9	TRBJ1-3	TGTGCCAGCAGCGTAAGCCCCTCAAGTATCTCTGGAAACACCATATATTTT	CASSVSPSSISGNTIYF
TRBD2	NA	15	TRBV28	TRBJ2-1	TGTGCCAGCAGTTTTAGCGGGCCCCGTGTCGGGGAGCAGTTCTTC	CASSFSGPRVGEQFF
NA	NA	12	TRBV19	TRBJ2-5	TGTGCCAGTAGTTTTTCAGGGGAGACCCAGTACTTC	CASSFSGETQYF
TRBD1	NA	13	TRBV6-5	TRBJ2-1	TGTGCCAGCACTCCACAGGGGTACAATGAGCAGTTCTTC	CASTPQGYNEQFF
TRBD2	NA	16	TRBV6-6	TRBJ2-7	TGTGCCAGCAGCCGTACCGTATCGGGAGGCACCTACGAGCAGTACTTC	CASSRTVSGGTYEQYF
NA	NA	12	TRBV29-1	TRBJ2-3	TGCAGCGTTGACAGGCATGCAGATACGCAGTATTTT	CSVDRHADTQYF
NA	NA	12	TRBV27	TRBJ2-3	TGTGCCAGCAGTTTATATAAGGGAACGCAGTATTTT	CASSLYKGTQYF
NA	NA	12	TRBV6-5	TRBJ1-1	TGTGCCAGCAGCCATCGGTCCACTGAAGCTTTCTTT	CASSHRSTEAFF
NA	NA	15	TRBV7-8	TRBJ2-1	TGTGCCAGCAGCCTAGTGGGCGGGACGTACAATGAGCAGTTCTTC	CASSLVGGTYNEQFF
NA	NA	15	TRBV10-3	TRBJ1-5	TGTGCCATCAGTGAATCGACCCTAGGGGACCAGCCCCAGCATTTT	CAISESTLGDQPQHF
TRBD1	NA	15	TRBV10-2	TRBJ2-7	TGCGCCAGCAGTGGGGACAGGGGGCGATGGGACGAGCAGTACTTC	CASSGDRGRWDEQYF
NA	NA	20	TRBV2	TRBJ2-5	TGTGCCAGCAGTTTCGAGACAATCTCAATCAGAGCCGTATCCGAAGAGACCCAGTACTTC	CASSFETISIRAVSEETQYF
TRBD1	NA	14	TRBV6-1	TRBJ2-5	TGTGCCAGCCTGAGGACAGGGGGCTGGGAGACCCAGTACTTC	CASLRTGGWETQYF
TRBD2	NA	14	TRBV2	TRBJ2-7	TGTGCCAGCAGTTCAAGCGGGAGCACCTACGAGCAGTACTTC	CASSSSGSTYEQYF
TRBD2	once	15	TRBV5-1	TRBJ2-1	TGCGCCAGCAGTCCGAGCGGGAGCTCCTACAATGAGCAGTTCTTC	CASSPSGSSYNEQFF
TRBD2	few	15	TRBV27	TRBJ2-7	TGTGCCAGCAGTCTAGGGACTAGCGGCTCCTACGAGCAGTACTTC	CASSLGTSGSYEQYF
NA	NA	15	TRBV7-8	TRBJ2-7	TGTGCCAGCAGTCCTGGGGGCGGGGGTGATTACGAGCAGTACTTC	CASSPGGGGDYEQYF
TRBD1	NA	14	TRBV29-1	TRBJ1-2	TGCAGCGTTGACTTTGGAAGGGGGCGAGGAGGCTACACCTTC	CSVDFGRGRGGYTF
NA	few	15	TRBV11-1	TRBJ2-7	TGTGCCAGCAGCTCGATCGGGGGACCGTCCTACGAGCAGTACTTC	CASSSIGGPSYEQYF
NA	NA	14	TRBV28	TRBJ1-1	TGTGCCAGCAGCGTGACGAGTGTGTACACTGAAGCTTTCTTT	CASSVTSVYTEAFF
TRBD1	many	15	TRBV11-3	TRBJ2-5	TGTGCCAGCAGCAGGGGACAGGGTGCTCAAGAGACCCAGTACTTC	CASSRGQGAQETQYF
NA	NA	16	TRBV5-1	TRBJ2-1	TGCGCCAGCCAGAGTATAATAGGGAGCTCCTACAATGAGCAGTTCTTC	CASQSIIGSSYNEQFF
TRBD1	NA	15	TRBV19	TRBJ1-2	TGTGCCAGTAGTATAACTGGACAGGGGGAAAGTGGCTACACCTTC	CASSITGQGESGYTF
NA	NA	15	TRBV9	TRBJ2-3	TGTGCCAGCAGCGCCTTAAACTCGTACACAGATACGCAGTATTTT	CASSALNSYTDTQYF
NA	NA	13	TRBV9	TRBJ2-2	TGTGCCAGCAGCGCAAGGGACACCGGGGAGCTGTTTTTT	CASSARDTGELFF
TRBD1	NA	15	TRBV25-1	TRBJ2-7	TGTGCCAGCAGTGAGGGACAGGGGGCAAGGGGCGAGCAGTACTTC	CASSEGQGARGEQYF
TRBD1	NA	13	TRBV29-1	TRBJ1-1	TGCAGCGGACTAAGGGGGCTAGGGACTGAAGCTTTCTTT	CSGLRGLGTEAFF
NA	NA	13	TRBV19	TRBJ2-1	TGTGCCAGTAGGGGCGGGATATACAATGAGCAGTTCTTC	CASRGGIYNEQFF
NA	NA	11	TRBV25-1	TRBJ1-1	TGTGCCAGCAGTGATAAAAGTTACGCTTTCTTT	CASSDKSYAFF
TRBD2	NA	18	TRBV13	TRBJ2-3	TGTGCCAGCAGCCTTCAAGTAGGGACTAGCGGGAGAACAGATACGCAGTATTTT	CASSLQVGTSGRTDTQYF
TRBD2	few	15	TRBV14	TRBJ2-1	TGTGCCAGCAGCCAAGATCCCGGGACTAAATGGGCTCAGTTCTTC	CASSQDPGTKWAQFF
NA	NA	15	TRBV6-6	TRBJ1-1	TGTGCCAGCAGTCACTTCCGAGGTAGAGACACTGAAGCTTTCTTT	CASSHFRGRDTEAFF
NA	once	11	TRBV6-1	TRBJ2-7	TGTGCCAGCCAGAAGCGAAACGAGCAGTACTTC	CASQKRNEQYF
NA	NA	16	TRBV15	TRBJ2-3	TGTGCCACCAGCAGGGGACTGGGGGAGTGGCCCGATACGCAGTATTTT	CATSRGLGEWPDTQYF